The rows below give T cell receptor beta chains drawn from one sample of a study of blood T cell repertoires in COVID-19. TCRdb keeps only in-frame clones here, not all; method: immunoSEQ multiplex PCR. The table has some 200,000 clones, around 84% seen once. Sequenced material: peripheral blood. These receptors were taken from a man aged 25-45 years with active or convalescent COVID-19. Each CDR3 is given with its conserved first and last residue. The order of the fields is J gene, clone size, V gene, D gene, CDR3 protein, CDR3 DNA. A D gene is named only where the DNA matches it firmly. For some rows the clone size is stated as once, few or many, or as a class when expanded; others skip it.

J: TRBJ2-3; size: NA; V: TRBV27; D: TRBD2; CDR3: CASEGLGTQYF; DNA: TGTGCCAGCGAAGGACTAGGCACGCAGTATTTT
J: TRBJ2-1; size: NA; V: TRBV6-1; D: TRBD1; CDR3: CASSDRGHWQFF; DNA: TGTGCCAGCAGTGACAGGGGGCATTGGCAGTTCTTC
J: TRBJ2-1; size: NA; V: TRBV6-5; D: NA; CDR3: CASSYDSSYNEQFF; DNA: TGTGCCAGCAGTTACGACAGCTCCTACAATGAGCAGTTCTTC
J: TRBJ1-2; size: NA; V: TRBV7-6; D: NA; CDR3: CASRGKGVPGYTF; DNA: TGTGCCAGCAGGGGCAAGGGGGTGCCTGGCTACACCTTC
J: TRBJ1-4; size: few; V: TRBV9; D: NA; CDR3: CASSTKGATNEKLFF; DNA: TGTGCCAGCAGCACCAAGGGGGCAACTAATGAAAAACTGTTTTTT
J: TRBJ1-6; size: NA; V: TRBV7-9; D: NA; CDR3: CASSLGTLELALHF; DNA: TGTGCCAGCAGCTTAGGCACTTTAGAGCTGGCCCTCCACTTT
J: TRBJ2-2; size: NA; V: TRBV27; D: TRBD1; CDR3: CASSSRQGNTGELFF; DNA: TGTGCCAGCAGCTCCAGACAGGGGAACACCGGGGAGCTGTTTTTT
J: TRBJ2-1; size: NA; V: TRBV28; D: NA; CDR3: CASSSPPYNEQFF; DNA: TGTGCCAGCAGTTCCCCTCCCTACAATGAGCAGTTCTTC
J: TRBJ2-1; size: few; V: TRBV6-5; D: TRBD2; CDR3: CASSKREQYNEQFF; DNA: TGTGCCAGCAGTAAGCGGGAGCAGTACAATGAGCAGTTCTTC
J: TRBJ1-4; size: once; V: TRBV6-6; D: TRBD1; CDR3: CASSSQGAGEKLFF; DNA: TGTGCCAGCAGTTCTCAGGGGGCCGGGGAAAAACTGTTTTTT
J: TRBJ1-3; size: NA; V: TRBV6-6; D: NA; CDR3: CASSYSYLAGNTIYF; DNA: TGTGCCAGCAGTTACTCCTACCTCGCTGGAAACACCATATATTTT
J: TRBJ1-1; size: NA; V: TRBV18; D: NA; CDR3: CASSPRGGNTEAFF; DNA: TGTGCCAGCTCACCACGAGGGGGGAACACTGAAGCTTTCTTT
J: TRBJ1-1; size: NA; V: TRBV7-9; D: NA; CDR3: CASSLFGEAFF; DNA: TGTGCCAGCAGCTTATTCGGTGAAGCTTTCTTT
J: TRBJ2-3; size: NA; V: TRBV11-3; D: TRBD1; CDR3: CASRRSGPQTGSTDTQYF; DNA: TGTGCCAGCAGACGCTCGGGTCCTCAGACAGGGAGCACAGATACGCAGTATTTT
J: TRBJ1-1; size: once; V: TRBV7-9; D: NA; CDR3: CASSPPTGTNTEAFF; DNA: TGTGCCAGCAGCCCTCCGACAGGAACGAACACTGAAGCTTTCTTT
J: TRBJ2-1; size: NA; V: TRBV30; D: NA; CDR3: CAWNRPRGYGYNEQFF; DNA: TGTGCCTGGAACCGACCCAGGGGCTACGGCTACAATGAGCAGTTCTTC
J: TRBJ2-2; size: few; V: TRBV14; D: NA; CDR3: CADWWGPNTGELFF; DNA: TGTGCCGACTGGTGGGGGCCTAACACCGGGGAGCTGTTTTTT
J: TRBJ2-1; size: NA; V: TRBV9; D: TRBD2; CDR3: CASSVDSGSSYNEQFF; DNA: TGTGCCAGCAGCGTAGATAGCGGGAGCTCCTACAATGAGCAGTTCTTC
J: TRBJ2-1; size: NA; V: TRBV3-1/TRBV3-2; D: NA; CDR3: CASSQAHNEQFF; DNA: TGTGCCAGCAGCCAAGCCCATAATGAGCAGTTCTTC
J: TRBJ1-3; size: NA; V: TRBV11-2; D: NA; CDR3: CASSPGRGFGNTIYF; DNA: TGTGCCAGCAGCCCCGGGAGAGGGTTCGGAAACACCATATATTTT
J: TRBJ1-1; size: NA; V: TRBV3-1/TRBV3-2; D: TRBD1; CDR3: CASSQDDRTGGTEAFF; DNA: TGTGCCAGCAGCCAAGATGATCGGACAGGGGGGACTGAAGCTTTCTTT
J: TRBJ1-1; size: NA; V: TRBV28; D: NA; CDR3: CASSFRGDGNTEAFF; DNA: TGTGCCAGCAGTTTCAGGGGCGATGGGAACACTGAAGCTTTCTTT
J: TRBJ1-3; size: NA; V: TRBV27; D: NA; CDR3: CASSFDPVGPGNTIYF; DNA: TGTGCCAGCAGTTTTGACCCCGTGGGGCCCGGAAACACCATATATTTT
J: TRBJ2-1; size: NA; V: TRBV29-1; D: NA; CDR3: CSVEQGKTYNEQFF; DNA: TGCAGCGTTGAGCAGGGAAAGACCTACAATGAGCAGTTCTTC
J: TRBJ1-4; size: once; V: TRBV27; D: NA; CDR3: CASSLSGVTLNEKLFF; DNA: TGTGCCAGCAGTTTATCAGGGGTAACCCTGAATGAAAAACTGTTTTTT
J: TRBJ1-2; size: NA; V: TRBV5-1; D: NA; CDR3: CASSPRGKWGYGYTF; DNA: TGCGCCAGCAGCCCTCGGGGGAAATGGGGCTATGGCTACACCTTC
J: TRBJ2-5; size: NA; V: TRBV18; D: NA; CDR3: CASSPGGQETQYF; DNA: TGTGCCAGCTCACCAGGGGGGCAAGAGACCCAGTACTTC
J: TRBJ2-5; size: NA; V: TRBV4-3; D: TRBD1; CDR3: CASSPYRGPDETQYF; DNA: TGCGCCAGCAGCCCATACAGGGGGCCGGATGAGACCCAGTACTTC
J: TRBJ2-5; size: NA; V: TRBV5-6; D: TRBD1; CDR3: CASSPGTVLGETQYF; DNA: TGTGCCAGCAGCCCGGGGACAGTCCTAGGGGAGACCCAGTACTTC
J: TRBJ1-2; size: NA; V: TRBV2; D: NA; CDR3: CASSAQTPHYGHTF; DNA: TGTGCCAGCAGTGCTCAGACCCCTCACTATGGCCACACCTTC
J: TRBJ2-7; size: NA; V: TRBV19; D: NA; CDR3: CASSFALAEKYEQYF; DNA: TGTGCCAGTAGTTTCGCTTTAGCGGAGAAGTACGAGCAGTACTTC